This entry is about one T cell receptor (beta chain). Libraries were prepared by immunoSEQ multiplex PCR; TCRdb keeps only in-frame clonotypes and omits some of them. There are 500,000 to 850,000 clones in the sample; about 87% occur only once, and 0.009% to 0.0095% lies in the top ten. The data belong to a study of shared T cell receptors in the human thymus. This CDR3 spans 15 amino acids. Germline V gives CDR1 LNHNV, CDR2 YYDKDF (reference sequence). V lost 5 bases and J lost 5; bases outside the gene matches: 5. This sample was shared with a second study, whose subject was human thymus T cells. From that second work: Surgeons resected thymus tissue during corrective heart surgery.

The TCR was taken from a boy under two years old with a congenital heart defect. The chain links TRBV15 to TRBJ2-5; 13 bases align to TRBD2. The sequencing sample was made of thymocytes. This chain's CDR3 is CATSDGLAGVETQYF. The CDR3 bases are TGTGCCACCAGCGACGGACTAGCGGGGGTGGAGACCCAGTACTTC. The entire variable domain, with the rest obtained from reference TRBV15 and TRBJ2-5, is as follows: DAMVIQNPRYQVTQFGKPVTLSCSQTLNHNVMYWYQQKSSQAPKLLFHYYDKDFNNEADTPDNFQSRRPNTSFCFLDIRSPGLGDTAMYLCATSDGLAGVETQYFGPGTRLLVL.